Sequencing of this TCR beta chain was carried out in a study of Ad26.COV2.S vaccination and SARS-CoV-2 variants. Background on the study: Donor got 5x10^10 or 1x10^11 viral particles of Ad26.COV2.S.

Treatment in this sample: around 19 received Ad26.COV2.S at low or high dose, single or two shots; a few received placebo; per-sample allocation not given. After the first vaccine or placebo injection, samples were drawn on day 63. Sequencing used immunoSEQ multiplex PCR; TCRdb keeps in-frame clones, though not all of them. Among roughly 460,000 clones listed, 89% were seen once. With 6 bases removed from V and 4 bases from J, the gap between germline ends came to 30 bases. The CDR3 sequence is 19 residues long. In germline, CDR1 is KGHSH, CDR2 LQKENI. This chain uses TRBV18 with TRBJ1-2, with unresolved D. The sample was peripheral blood, taken in a trial of Ad26.COV2.S vaccine versus placebo. This clonotype originated in a person aged 18 to 59 who received the Ad26.COV2.S COVID-19 vaccine or a placebo. The CDR3 spells CASSLSPRLGLVDTYGYTF. For the CDR3, the DNA is TGTGCCAGCTCTCTTTCCCCCAGGTTGGGCCTCGTCGACACCTATGGCTACACCTTC.